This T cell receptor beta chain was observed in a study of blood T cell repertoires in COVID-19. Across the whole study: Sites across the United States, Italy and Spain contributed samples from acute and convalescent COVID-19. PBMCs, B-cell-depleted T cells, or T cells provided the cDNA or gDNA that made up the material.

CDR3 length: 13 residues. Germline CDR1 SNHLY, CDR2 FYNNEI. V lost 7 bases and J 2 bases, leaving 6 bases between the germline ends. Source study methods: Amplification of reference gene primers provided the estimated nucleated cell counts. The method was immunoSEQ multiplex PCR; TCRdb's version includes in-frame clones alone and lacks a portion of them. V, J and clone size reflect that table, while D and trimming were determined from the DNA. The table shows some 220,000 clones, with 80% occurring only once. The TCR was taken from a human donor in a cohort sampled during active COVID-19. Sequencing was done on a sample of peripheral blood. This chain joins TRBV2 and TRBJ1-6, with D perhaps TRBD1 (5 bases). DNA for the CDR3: TGTGCCAGCAAGGGGACCTATAATTCACCCCTCCACTTT. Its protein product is CASKGTYNSPLHF. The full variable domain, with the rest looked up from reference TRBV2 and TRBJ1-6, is EPEVTQTPSHQVTQMGQEVILRCVPISNHLYFYWYRQILGQKVEFLVSFYNNEISEKSEIFDDQFSVERPDGSNFTLKIRSTKLEDSAMYFCASKGTYNSPLHFGNGTRLTVT.